The entry below describes one TCR beta chain. This record comes from a study of shared clonotypes between healthy human individuals. Clones were read by immunoSEQ multiplex PCR, and TCRdb kept only the in-frame ones, dropping some. In the table there are approximately 2.3 million clones, roughly 93% of which are singletons. Germline loops: CDR1 SEHNR, CDR2 FQNEAQ (reference sequence). There are 12 residues in the CDR3. Between the trimmed V and J ends, which lost 1 base and 9 bases, there was a span of 7 bases. The V call is TRBV7-9, the J call TRBJ1-5; D gene unclear. Material for sequencing was naive CD4+ T cells from PBMCs. The subset is: CD45RA+ positively selected. This clonotype was sampled from a man younger than 35 in good health. Some clones in this sample may be carry-over from other donors' samples. The CDR3 DNA follows: TGTGCCAGCAGCTTAGACGGGAGGCCCCAGCATTTT. Amino acid sequence: CASSLDGRPQHF.